These 7 T cell receptor beta chains were all obtained from the same sample, sequenced in a study of T cells and copy number aberrations in small-cell lung cancer. TCRdb keeps only in-frame clones here, not all; method: immunoSEQ multiplex PCR. Of more than 100 clones in the sample, roughly 90% are singletons; the top ten hold roughly 8%. Input material: tumor tissue. Receptors were obtained from a man in his 70s with small cell lung cancer.

There are a few counts of this clone. The V and J genes are TRBV6-5 and TRBJ1-2, with TRBD1 matching 7 bases. Germline lookup yields CDR1 MNHEY and CDR2 SVGAGI. Trimming at V came to 8 bases and at J to 8 bases, leaving 14 bases not matched to a gene. The CDR3 sequence is 14 residues long. The CDR3 DNA follows: TGTGCCAGCTCCCCCCGGGACAGATGGGGCGGCTACACCTTC. Protein sequence: CASSPRDRWGGYTF.

The V call is TRBV2, the J call TRBJ2-3, with D perhaps matching TRBD2 (5 bases). The V end lost 1 base, the J end lost 9 bases, and 17 bases lay between the germline ends. CDR3 length: 15 amino acids. The germline CDR1 and CDR2 sequences are SNHLY and FYNNEI. For the CDR3, the DNA is TGTGCCAGCAGTGAAGGGACTTTGTGGACCTCCACGCAGTATTTT. Protein product: CASSEGTLWTSTQYF.

The V gene is TRBV6-5, the J gene TRBJ2-7, with TRBD1 identical over 9 bases. Trimming removed 0 bases from V and 2 bases from J; junction bases left unmatched: 2. Germline V gene sequence: CDR1 MNHEY, CDR2 SVGAGI. The CDR3 contains 15 residues. The DNA of the CDR3 is TGTGCCAGCAGTTACTCTTGGACAGGGGCCTACGAGCAGTACTTC. Translating gives CASSYSWTGAYEQYF.

This clone was seen a single time. The V gene is TRBV6-5, the J gene TRBJ2-7, with TRBD1 matching 10 bases. From germline, CDR1 is MNHEY and CDR2 SVGAGI. This CDR3 spans 15 amino acids. V shed 2 bases and J 7 bases; nucleotides not matched to a gene: 8. The CDR3 coding sequence is TGTGCCAGCAGTTACCCTAGACAGGGGGCGCGGGAGCAGTACTTC. Amino acid sequence: CASSYPRQGAREQYF.

The J gene is TRBJ2-7, the V gene TRBV10-3; no firm D call. The ends were cut back, 2 bases at V and 3 bases at J, with 8 bases in the middle. This CDR3 has 13 residues. CDR1 is ENHRY and CDR2 is SYGVKD in the germline V gene. This CDR3 reads CAISEGPGYEQYV. CDR3 DNA sequence: TGTGCCATCAGTGAGGGTCCAGGCTACGAGCAGTACGTC.

The chain couples TRBV4-1 to TRBJ1-5; the D gene is possibly TRBD1 (5 bases). The CDR3 loop spans 15 amino acids. V lost 1 base and J lost 1, with 8 bases in between. CDR1 and CDR2 (germline): MGHRA, YSYEKL. Written as DNA, the CDR3 is TGCGCCAGCAGCCAAGTCGGGGGGAGCAATCAGCCCCAGCATTTT. The encoded protein is CASSQVGGSNQPQHF.

The V gene is TRBV5-5, the J gene TRBJ1-5; TRBD1 matches 7 bases. CDR3 length equals 14 residues. Trimming removed 0 bases from V and 5 bases from J; junction bases left unmatched: 2. Germline V gene lookup returns CDR1 SGHKS and CDR2 YYEKEE (reference sequence). The CDR3 DNA follows: TGTGCCAGCAGCTTGGCCCAGGGGGATCAGCCCCAGCATTTT. The encoded protein is CASSLAQGDQPQHF.